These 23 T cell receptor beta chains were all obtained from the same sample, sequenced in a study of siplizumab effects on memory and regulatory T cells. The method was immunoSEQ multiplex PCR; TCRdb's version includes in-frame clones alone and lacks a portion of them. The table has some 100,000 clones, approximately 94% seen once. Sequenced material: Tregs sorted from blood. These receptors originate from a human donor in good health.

CDR3 protein: CSVEDRRAETQYF. The CDR3 DNA reads TGCAGCGTTGAAGATCGTAGGGCTGAGACCCAGTACTTC. The V call is TRBV29-1, the J call TRBJ2-5; D gene unclear. The germline V gene encodes CDR1 SQVTM and CDR2 ANQGSEA. V dropped 0 bases and J dropped 5 bases, with 10 bases sitting between them. The CDR3 length is 13 residues. The complete variable domain, with remaining parts taken from reference TRBV29-1 and TRBJ2-5, reads SAVISQKPSRDICQRGTSLTIQCQVDSQVTMMFWYRQQPGQSLTLIATANQGSEATYESGFVIDKFPISRPNLTFSTLTVSNMSPEDSSIYLCSVEDRRAETQYFGPGTRLLVL.

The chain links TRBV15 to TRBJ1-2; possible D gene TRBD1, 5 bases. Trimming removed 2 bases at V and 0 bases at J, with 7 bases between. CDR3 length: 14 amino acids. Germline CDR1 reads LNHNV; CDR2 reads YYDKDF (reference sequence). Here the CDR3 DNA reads TGTGCCACCAGCAGACAGGGTTCTAACTATGGCTACACCTTC. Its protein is CATSRQGSNYGYTF.

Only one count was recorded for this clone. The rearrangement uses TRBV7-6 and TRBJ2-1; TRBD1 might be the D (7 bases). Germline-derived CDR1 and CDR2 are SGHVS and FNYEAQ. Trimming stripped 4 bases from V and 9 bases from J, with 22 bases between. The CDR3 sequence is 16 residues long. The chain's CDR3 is CASSSAGRGVVPEQFF. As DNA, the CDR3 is TGTGCCAGCAGCTCCGCCGGCAGGGGGGTTGTTCCTGAGCAGTTCTTC.

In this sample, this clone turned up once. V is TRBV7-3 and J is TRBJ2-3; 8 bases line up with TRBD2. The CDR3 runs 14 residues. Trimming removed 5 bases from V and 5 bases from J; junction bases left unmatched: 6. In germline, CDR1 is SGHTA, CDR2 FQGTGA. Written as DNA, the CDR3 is TGTGCCAGCAGCGCCGGGGGGGCTGGAGATACGCAGTATTTT. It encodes CASSAGGAGDTQYF.

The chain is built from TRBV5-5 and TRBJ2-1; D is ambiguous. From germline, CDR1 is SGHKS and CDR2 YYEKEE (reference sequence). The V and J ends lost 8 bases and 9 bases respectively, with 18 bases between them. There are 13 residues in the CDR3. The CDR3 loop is CASRFLTGFEQFF. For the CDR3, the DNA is TGTGCCAGTAGATTCCTGACGGGCTTTGAGCAGTTCTTC.

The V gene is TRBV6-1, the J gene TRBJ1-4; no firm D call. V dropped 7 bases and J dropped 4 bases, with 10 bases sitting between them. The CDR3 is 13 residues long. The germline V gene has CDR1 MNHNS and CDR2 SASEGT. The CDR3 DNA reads TGTGCCAGCAAGGTCAGGTTTAATGAAAAACTGTTTTTT. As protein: CASKVRFNEKLFF.

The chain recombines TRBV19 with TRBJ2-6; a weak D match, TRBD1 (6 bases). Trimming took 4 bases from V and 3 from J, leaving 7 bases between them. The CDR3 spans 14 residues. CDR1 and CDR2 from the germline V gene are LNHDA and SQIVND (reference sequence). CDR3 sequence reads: CASSKGVGANVLTF. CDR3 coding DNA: TGTGCCAGTAGTAAGGGGGTTGGGGCCAACGTCCTGACTTTC.

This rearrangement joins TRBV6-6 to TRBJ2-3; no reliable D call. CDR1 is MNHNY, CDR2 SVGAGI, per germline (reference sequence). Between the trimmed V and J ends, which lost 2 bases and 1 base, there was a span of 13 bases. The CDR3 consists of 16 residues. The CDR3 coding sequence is TGTGCCAGCAGTTACGGGTGGACCGAGGGCACAGATACGCAGTATTTT. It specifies CASSYGWTEGTDTQYF.

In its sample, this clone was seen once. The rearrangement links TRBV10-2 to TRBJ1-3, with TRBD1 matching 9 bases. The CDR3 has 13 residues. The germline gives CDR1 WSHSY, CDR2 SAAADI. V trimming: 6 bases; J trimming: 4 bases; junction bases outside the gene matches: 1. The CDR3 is CASRQGAGNTIYF. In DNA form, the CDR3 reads TGCGCCAGCAGACAGGGGGCCGGAAACACCATATATTTT.

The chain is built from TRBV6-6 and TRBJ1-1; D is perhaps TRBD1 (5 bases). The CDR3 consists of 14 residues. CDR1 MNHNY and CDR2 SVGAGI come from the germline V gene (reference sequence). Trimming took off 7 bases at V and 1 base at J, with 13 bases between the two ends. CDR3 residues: CASTHGGGNTEAFF. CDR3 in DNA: TGTGCCAGCACCCACGGGGGGGGGAACACTGAAGCTTTCTTT.

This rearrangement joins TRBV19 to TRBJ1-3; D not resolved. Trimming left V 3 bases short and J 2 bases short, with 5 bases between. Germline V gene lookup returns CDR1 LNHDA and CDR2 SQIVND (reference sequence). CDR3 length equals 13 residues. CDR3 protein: CASSIQPGNTIYF. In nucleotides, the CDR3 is TGTGCCAGTAGTATTCAGCCTGGAAACACCATATATTTT.

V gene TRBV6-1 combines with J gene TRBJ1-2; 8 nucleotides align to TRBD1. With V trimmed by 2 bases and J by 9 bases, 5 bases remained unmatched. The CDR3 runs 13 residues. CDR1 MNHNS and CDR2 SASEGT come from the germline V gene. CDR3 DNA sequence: TGTGCCAGCAGTGAAAGGGACAGGATTAGCTACACCTTC. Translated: CASSERDRISYTF.

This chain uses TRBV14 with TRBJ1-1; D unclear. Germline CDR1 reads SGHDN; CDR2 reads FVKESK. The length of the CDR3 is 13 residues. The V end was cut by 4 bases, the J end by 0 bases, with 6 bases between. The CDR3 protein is CASSRGLNTEAFF. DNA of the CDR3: TGTGCCAGCAGCCGAGGATTGAACACTGAAGCTTTCTTT.

This CDR3 reads CASSLVVGGRADTQYF. The CDR3 coding sequence is TGTGCCAGCAGCTTAGTGGTTGGCGGTAGGGCAGATACGCAGTATTTT. V usage is TRBV7-8 and J usage is TRBJ2-3; D unresolved. The CDR3 has 16 amino acids. From germline, CDR1 is SGHVS and CDR2 FQNEAQ. V gave up 1 base and J gave up 4 bases, with 15 bases separating them.

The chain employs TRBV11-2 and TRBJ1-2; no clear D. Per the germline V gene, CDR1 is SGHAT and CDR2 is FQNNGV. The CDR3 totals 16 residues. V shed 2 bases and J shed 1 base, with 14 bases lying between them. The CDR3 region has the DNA TGTGCCAGCAGCTTATATGAGGCGTCCTTTAACTATGGCTACACCTTC. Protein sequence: CASSLYEASFNYGYTF. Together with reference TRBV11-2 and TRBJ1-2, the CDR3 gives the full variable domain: EAGVAQSPRYKIIEKRQSVAFWCNPISGHATLYWYQQILGQGPKLLIQFQNNGVVDDSQLPKDRFSAERLKGVDSTLKIQPAKLEDSAVYLCASSLYEASFNYGYTFGSGTRLTVV.

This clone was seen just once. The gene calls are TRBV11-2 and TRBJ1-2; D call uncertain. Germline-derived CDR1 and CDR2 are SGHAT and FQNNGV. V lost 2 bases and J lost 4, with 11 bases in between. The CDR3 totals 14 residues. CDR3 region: CASSLSSGIYGYTF. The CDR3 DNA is TGTGCCAGCAGCTTAAGTTCGGGGATCTATGGCTACACCTTC.

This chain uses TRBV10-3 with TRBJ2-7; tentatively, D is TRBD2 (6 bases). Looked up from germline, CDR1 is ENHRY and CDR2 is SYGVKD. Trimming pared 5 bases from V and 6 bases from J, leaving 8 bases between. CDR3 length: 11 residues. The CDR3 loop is CAISRGGEQYF. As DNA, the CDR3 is TGTGCCATCAGTAGGGGAGGCGAGCAGTACTTC.

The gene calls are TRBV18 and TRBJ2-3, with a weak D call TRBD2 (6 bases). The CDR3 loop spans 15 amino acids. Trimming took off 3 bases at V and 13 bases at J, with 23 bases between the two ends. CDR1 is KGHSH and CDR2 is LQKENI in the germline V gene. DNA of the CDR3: TGTGCCAGCTCACCCGACCCTACCCGACTAGTCAATGAGTATTTT. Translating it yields CASSPDPTRLVNEYF.

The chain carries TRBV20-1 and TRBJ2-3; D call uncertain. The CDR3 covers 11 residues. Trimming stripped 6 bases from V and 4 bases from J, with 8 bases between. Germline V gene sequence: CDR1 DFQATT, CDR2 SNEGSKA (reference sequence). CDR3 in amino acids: CSAQEADTQYF. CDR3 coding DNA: TGCAGTGCCCAAGAGGCAGATACGCAGTATTTT.

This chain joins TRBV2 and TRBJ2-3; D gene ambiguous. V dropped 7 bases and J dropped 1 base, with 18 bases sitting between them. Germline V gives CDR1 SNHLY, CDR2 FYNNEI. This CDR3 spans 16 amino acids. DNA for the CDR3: TGTGCCAGCATCCCCCCCGTGACACCACGCACAGATACGCAGTATTTT. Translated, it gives CASIPPVTPRTDTQYF.

The CDR3 sequence: CASSRPGTSSYNEQFF. The DNA of the CDR3 is TGCGCCAGCAGTCGACCGGGGACATCCTCCTACAATGAGCAGTTCTTC. V and J are TRBV5-1 and TRBJ2-1; D possibly corresponds to TRBD1 (6 bases). The CDR3 length is 16 residues. CDR1 is SGHRS, CDR2 YFSETQ, per germline. The germline V and J ends were trimmed by 5 bases and 0 bases, with 15 bases remaining between them.

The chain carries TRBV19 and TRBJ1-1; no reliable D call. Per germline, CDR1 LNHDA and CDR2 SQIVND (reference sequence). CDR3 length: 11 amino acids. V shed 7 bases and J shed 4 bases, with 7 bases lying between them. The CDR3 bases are TGTGCCAGTACCCGGGGCACTGAAGCTTTCTTT. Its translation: CASTRGTEAFF.

The chain's CDR3 is CASSAHFLQGGDTGELFF. Here the CDR3 DNA reads TGCGCCAGCAGCGCACATTTTCTTCAGGGTGGTGACACCGGGGAGCTGTTTTTT. The genes are TRBV4-1 and TRBJ2-2; D is perhaps TRBD1 (5 bases). Germline V gene sequence: CDR1 MGHRA, CDR2 YSYEKL. This CDR3 has 18 residues. With 5 bases removed from V and 3 bases from J, the gap between germline ends came to 22 bases.